The 29 T cell receptor beta chains in this list originate from one sample, sequenced in a study of technical replicates of blood from a few donors. Assay used: immunoSEQ multiplex PCR; TCRdb lists only in-frame clones, some missing. The sample includes tens of thousands of clones, over 75% of them seen just once. The source material was T cells isolated from PBMCs. These receptors were obtained from a human donor in good health.

This sequence joins TRBV30 and TRBJ2-3; D is unresolved. The V end was cut by 3 bases, the J end by 1 base, with 5 bases between. The CDR3 spans 12 residues. The V gene's germline CDR1 is GTSNPN and CDR2 SVGIG (reference sequence). The CDR3 is CAWRRGTDTQYF. CDR3 in DNA: TGTGCCTGGAGGAGAGGCACAGATACGCAGTATTTT. The full variable domain, completed using reference TRBV30 and TRBJ2-3, is SQTIHQWPATLVQPVGSPLSLECTVEGTSNPNLYWYRQAAGRGLQLLFYSVGIGQISSEVPQNLSASRPQDRQFILSSKKLLLSDSGFYLCAWRRGTDTQYFGPGTRLTVL.

V gene TRBV6-5 combines with J gene TRBJ2-7; 9 bases line up with TRBD2. CDR1 and CDR2 (germline): MNHEY, SVGAGI. The CDR3 has 16 residues. Trimming removed 2 bases from V and 5 bases from J; junction bases left unmatched: 10. CDR3 nucleotides: TGTGCCAGCAGTTACGGGCCTGGGATAGCGGGAGACGAGCAGTACTTC. Its protein is CASSYGPGIAGDEQYF.

The table lists this clone with a few counts. V usage is TRBV19 and J usage is TRBJ2-2; D is unresolved. The germline gives CDR1 LNHDA, CDR2 SQIVND (reference sequence). The CDR3 is 13 amino acids. Trimming left V 7 bases short and J 6 bases short, with 12 bases between. Here the CDR3 reads CASTLTGSGELFF. CDR3 nucleotides: TGTGCCAGTACCTTAACCGGGTCCGGGGAGCTGTTTTTT.

V is TRBV28 and J is TRBJ2-7; D is perhaps TRBD1 (5 bases). The length of the CDR3 is 17 residues. Per germline, CDR1 MDHEN and CDR2 SYDVKM. With 6 bases removed from V and 1 base from J, the gap between germline ends came to 22 bases. The CDR3 sequence: CASSILSLDKGSYEQYF. In DNA, the CDR3 is TGTGCCAGCAGCATTTTGTCGTTGGACAAGGGTTCCTACGAGCAGTACTTC.

The V call is TRBV6-5, the J call TRBJ1-5; no firm D call. Trimming took off 8 bases at V and 10 bases at J, with 15 bases between the two ends. The CDR3 spans 12 residues. Germline values: CDR1 MNHEY, CDR2 SVGAGI. CDR3 DNA: TGTGCCAGCGGGGAGTTTTTAGGTCCCCAGCATTTT. This gives the protein CASGEFLGPQHF.

This chain uses TRBV11-3 with TRBJ1-1; 10 nucleotides agree with TRBD1. With V trimmed by 4 bases and J by 3 bases, 5 bases remained unmatched. Germline V gene data show CDR1 as SGHNT and CDR2 as YENEEA. This CDR3 has 15 amino acids. The chain's CDR3 is CASSYGTGAYTEAFF. CDR3 bases: TGTGCCAGCAGCTACGGGACAGGGGCTTACACTGAAGCTTTCTTT.

The chain couples TRBV11-3 to TRBJ2-7, with TRBD1 matching over 12 bases. V shed 3 bases, J shed 4 bases, and the junction held 16 bases outside the gene matches. Germline V CDR1 and CDR2: SGHNT, YENEEA. The length of the CDR3 is 19 residues. The CDR3 DNA sequence: TGTGCCAGCAGCTTGGCGGAGTGGGGACAGGGGGCGGGAGAATACGAGCAGTACTTC. Residues: CASSLAEWGQGAGEYEQYF.

This rearrangement joins TRBV27 to TRBJ1-1; 8 bases are a match to TRBD1. V shed 2 bases and J 5 bases; nucleotides not matched to a gene: 4. Germline values: CDR1 MNHEY, CDR2 SMNVEV (reference sequence). This CDR3 is built from 14 residues. The CDR3 protein is CASSLDRGSTEAFF. In DNA, the CDR3 is TGTGCCAGCAGTTTAGACAGGGGTTCGACTGAAGCTTTCTTT.

The chain joins TRBV6-5 to TRBJ1-2; 8 nucleotides line up with TRBD1. The V gene end was trimmed by 2 bases and the J gene end by 7 bases; junction bases not matched to a gene: 9. The CDR3 runs 15 residues. The germline CDR1 and CDR2 sequences are MNHEY and SVGAGI. The CDR3 coding sequence is TGTGCCAGCAGTTACGCCGGGACAGGTTACGGTGGCTACACCTTC. This gives the protein CASSYAGTGYGGYTF.

This clone was recorded once. V gene TRBV27 combines with J gene TRBJ2-7; TRBD1 aligns across 8 bases. From germline, CDR1 is MNHEY and CDR2 SMNVEV (reference sequence). The CDR3 has 12 amino acids. V was pared by 6 bases and J by 6 bases, with 4 bases of the junction left unmatched. Here the CDR3 DNA reads TGTGCCAGCAGCCAAGGACAGGGCGAGCAGTACTTC. This gives the protein CASSQGQGEQYF.

V gene TRBV9 combines with J gene TRBJ2-1, with TRBD2 matching 8 bases. Germline trimming cut 4 bases from V and 5 bases from J; bases unmatched to any gene: 5. Germline V gene lookup returns CDR1 SGDLS and CDR2 YYNGEE. The CDR3 extends over 14 amino acids. CDR3: CASSFYSGNNEQFF. For the CDR3, the DNA is TGTGCCAGCAGCTTCTATAGCGGGAACAATGAGCAGTTCTTC.

V and J are TRBV7-9 and TRBJ2-5; D is uncertain. The CDR3 loop spans 16 amino acids. Per the germline V gene, CDR1 is SEHNR and CDR2 is FQNEAQ (reference sequence). V shed 1 base and J shed 1 base, with 13 bases lying between them. The CDR3 reads CASSLGRVALQETQYF. CDR3 DNA: TGTGCCAGCAGCTTAGGACGGGTCGCCCTCCAAGAGACCCAGTACTTC.

The J gene is TRBJ2-2, the V gene TRBV10-2; 14 nucleotides agree with TRBD2. V lost 6 bases, J lost 1 base, and 7 bases stayed unmatched. Per germline, CDR1 WSHSY and CDR2 SAAADI. The CDR3 contains 18 residues. CDR3 coding DNA: TGCGCCAGCAGAGATCGACTAGCGGGAGGGGAGAACACCGGGGAGCTGTTTTTT. Encoded protein: CASRDRLAGGENTGELFF.

The chain joins TRBV20-1 to TRBJ2-7; no clear D. The germline CDR1 and CDR2 sequences are DFQATT and SNEGSKA (reference sequence). The V end lost 2 bases, the J end lost 4 bases, and 6 bases lay between the germline ends. The CDR3 is made up of 11 amino acids. CDR3 sequence (DNA): TGCAGTGCTAGAAGCCCTTACGAGCAGTACTTC. Protein product: CSARSPYEQYF.

The rearrangement links TRBV2 to TRBJ2-3; TRBD2 might be the D (5 bases). Trimming took off 8 bases at V and 4 bases at J, with 13 bases between the two ends. The CDR3 sequence is 13 residues long. CDR1 is SNHLY, CDR2 FYNNEI, per germline. Written as DNA, the CDR3 is TGTGCCAGCCGGGTAGCGTTGGCAGATACGCAGTATTTT. Encoded protein: CASRVALADTQYF.

This chain joins TRBV5-4 and TRBJ2-1; 7 nucleotides agree with TRBD2. This CDR3 region has 14 residues. CDR1 SGHNT and CDR2 YYREEE come from the germline V gene (reference sequence). Trimming took 2 bases from V and 3 from J; bases not matched to a gene: 2. CDR3 DNA sequence: TGTGCCAGCAGCTTTCGGGACTACTACAATGAGCAGTTCTTC. This gives the protein CASSFRDYYNEQFF.

This clone is a singleton in its sample. This chain joins TRBV30 and TRBJ2-4; 8 nucleotides match TRBD2. J lost 0 bases, V lost 8 bases, and 18 bases had no gene match. This CDR3 spans 18 amino acids. Looked up from germline, CDR1 is GTSNPN and CDR2 is SVGIG (reference sequence). The CDR3 here is CAMRGGLGTRLAKNIQYF. For the CDR3, the DNA is TGTGCCATGAGAGGGGGACTAGGAACGCGGCTAGCCAAAAACATTCAGTACTTC.

The chain employs TRBV13 and TRBJ2-3; 9 nucleotides match TRBD2. CDR3 length: 18 residues. V shed 3 bases and J 2 bases; nucleotides not matched to a gene: 12. Germline CDR1 is PRHDT and CDR2 is FYEKMQ (reference sequence). The CDR3 nucleotides are TGTGCCAGCAGCTTTAACGGGGCGGGAGGGCCCAACACAGATACGCAGTATTTT. Translating it yields CASSFNGAGGPNTDTQYF.

The rearrangement uses TRBV6-1 and TRBJ2-7, with 8 bases fitting TRBD1. CDR3 length: 15 amino acids. Trimming removed 6 bases from V and 5 bases from J; junction bases left unmatched: 12. Germline loops: CDR1 MNHNS, CDR2 SASEGT. DNA of the CDR3: TGTGCCAGCAGCCCCCATCAGGGGGCGCATGACGAGCAGTACTTC. It codes for CASSPHQGAHDEQYF.

The chain has TRBV5-5 and TRBJ1-4; D gene unclear. The CDR3 runs 14 residues. Germline CDR1 and CDR2: SGHKS and YYEKEE (reference sequence). Trimming removed 1 base from V and 3 bases from J, with 7 bases in between. The CDR3 region has the DNA TGTGCCAGCAGCTTGAGCGCGGCTAATGAAAAACTGTTTTTT. It translates to CASSLSAANEKLFF.

V usage is TRBV9 and J usage is TRBJ1-3, with D possibly being TRBD1 (5 bases). CDR3 length: 15 residues. Trimming pared 2 bases from V and 0 bases from J, leaving 9 bases between. Per germline, CDR1 SGDLS and CDR2 YYNGEE. Written as DNA, the CDR3 is TGTGCCAGCAGCGTGGACATACTCTCTGGAAACACCATATATTTT. This sequence encodes CASSVDILSGNTIYF.

The chain has TRBV11-3 and TRBJ1-1; maybe TRBD1 (6 bases). The ends were cut back, 1 base at V and 1 base at J, with 7 bases in the middle. The germline CDR1 and CDR2 sequences are SGHNT and YENEEA. The CDR3 is 14 residues long. CDR3 coding DNA: TGTGCCAGCAGCTTAGTCAGGGGGAACACTGAAGCTTTCTTT. It codes for CASSLVRGNTEAFF.

J is TRBJ1-1 and V is TRBV6-1; possible D gene TRBD1, 5 bases. Trimming cost V 7 bases and J 0 bases, with 12 bases left between them. CDR1 and CDR2 from the germline V gene are MNHNS and SASEGT. There are 14 residues in the CDR3. This CDR3 reads CASTRGTVNTEAFF. Written as DNA, the CDR3 is TGTGCCAGCACGCGGGGGACTGTGAACACTGAAGCTTTCTTT.

The chain uses TRBV4-1 and TRBJ1-4; unclear D gene. From germline, CDR1 is MGHRA and CDR2 YSYEKL. Trimming removed 1 base at V and 7 bases at J, with 7 bases between. This CDR3 is 13 amino acids long. CDR3 nucleotide sequence: TGCGCCAGCAGCCAAGTCCCCCGTGAAAAACTGTTTTTT. This encodes CASSQVPREKLFF.

The chain carries TRBV9 and TRBJ2-7, with a tentative D call TRBD2 (5 bases). The V end lost 1 base, the J end lost 4 bases, and 15 bases lay between the germline ends. Germline CDR1 reads SGDLS; CDR2 reads YYNGEE. This CDR3 region has 15 residues. This CDR3 reads CASSVSPAEPYEQYF. Here the CDR3 DNA reads TGTGCCAGCAGCGTAAGTCCAGCGGAGCCTTACGAGCAGTACTTC.

This chain links TRBV29-1 with TRBJ2-6, with 8 bases lining up with TRBD1. V shed 7 bases and J 1 base; nucleotides not matched to a gene: 9. This CDR3 is built from 16 residues. Per the germline V gene, CDR1 is SQVTM and CDR2 is ANQGSEA. CDR3 sequence (DNA): TGCAGCGCCGGGGGACAGGATAATTCTGGGGCCAACGTCCTGACTTTC. It yields the protein CSAGGQDNSGANVLTF.

The chain has TRBV7-9 and TRBJ2-1; a possible D gene is TRBD2 (6 bases). The ends were cut back, 1 base at V and 7 bases at J, with 11 bases in the middle. The CDR3 has 14 amino acids. Germline-derived CDR1 and CDR2 are SEHNR and FQNEAQ (reference sequence). CDR3 loop: CASSLEFSGNEQFF. The CDR3 DNA follows: TGTGCCAGCAGCTTAGAATTCAGCGGGAATGAGCAGTTCTTC.

The gene calls are TRBV18 and TRBJ1-1, with D perhaps TRBD1 (6 bases). CDR3 length: 15 residues. Looked up from germline, CDR1 is KGHSH and CDR2 is LQKENI. V lost 2 bases to trimming and J lost 3 bases, with 13 bases between them. The CDR3 nucleotides read TGTGCCAGCTCACCATCACAGGGATTGTACACTGAAGCTTTCTTT. Amino acids: CASSPSQGLYTEAFF.

V and J are TRBV6-1 and TRBJ1-2; D is ambiguous. Deletions cut 4 bases from V and 1 base from J, with 10 bases between. Looked up from germline, CDR1 is MNHNS and CDR2 is SASEGT. The CDR3 is made up of 14 amino acids. Written as DNA, the CDR3 is TGTGCCAGCAGTGGTGGGCCACTTAACTATGGCTACACCTTC. Translated, it gives CASSGGPLNYGYTF.